This entry lists 16 T cell receptor beta chains sequenced from one sample in a study of cytomegalovirus exposure and HLA in healthy donors. 60 Vbeta and 13 Jbeta primers were used in PCR. The method was immunoSEQ multiplex PCR; TCRdb's version includes in-frame clones alone and lacks a portion of them. The data hold around 170,000 clones, with about 65% observed a single time. The sequenced material came from PBMCs. These receptors all come from a girl between 5 and 17 years old in good health and CMV-seronegative.

The CDR3 sequence is CASSQGAEETQYF. The CDR3 coding sequence is TGCGCCAGCAGTCAGGGGGCGGAAGAGACCCAGTACTTC. The chain uses TRBV5-1 and TRBJ2-5; 8 nucleotides align to TRBD1. Germline V gene lookup returns CDR1 SGHRS and CDR2 YFSETQ. CDR3 size: 13 residues. Trimming cost V 5 bases and J 3 bases; bases outside gene matches: 3.

The chain links TRBV6-6 to TRBJ1-1; no clear D. The CDR3 covers 13 residues. V lost 7 bases and J 0 bases, leaving 9 bases between the germline ends. Germline lookup yields CDR1 MNHNY and CDR2 SVGAGI (reference sequence). CDR3 region: CASIQDLNTEAFF. DNA of the CDR3: TGTGCCAGCATCCAGGACTTGAACACTGAAGCTTTCTTT.

The genes are TRBV6-6 and TRBJ2-5; possibly TRBD1 for D (5 bases). Trimming pared 4 bases from V and 5 bases from J, leaving 20 bases between. This CDR3 is built from 16 residues. CDR1 is MNHNY and CDR2 is SVGAGI in the germline V gene (reference sequence). This CDR3 reads CASSSRGLEGWETQYF. The DNA of the CDR3 is TGTGCCAGCAGTTCAAGGGGTCTAGAAGGGTGGGAGACCCAGTACTTC.

This clone was counted between two and nine times. The V and J genes are TRBV2 and TRBJ1-1; D remains ambiguous. Germline V gives CDR1 SNHLY, CDR2 FYNNEI. V lost 3 bases and J 3 bases, leaving 8 bases between the germline ends. This CDR3 is 13 amino acids long. CDR3 coding DNA: TGTGCCAGCAGTGAGCAGGAGGACACTGAAGCTTTCTTT. Its translation is CASSEQEDTEAFF.

This sequence joins TRBV6-5 and TRBJ2-3; 8 bases agree with TRBD1. The germline V gene has CDR1 MNHEY and CDR2 SVGAGI. CDR3 length: 15 amino acids. The J segment lost 7 bases and the V segment lost 6 bases, leaving 12 bases of the junction unmatched. CDR3 sequence reads: CASRTTGAHSHTQYF. The CDR3 coding sequence is TGTGCCAGCAGAACGACAGGGGCACATTCTCATACGCAGTATTTT.

This clone has a single count. The V gene is TRBV29-1, the J gene TRBJ1-2; 12 positions match TRBD1. Germline V lookup: CDR1 SQVTM, CDR2 ANQGSEA. CDR3 length: 19 amino acids. The V and J ends lost 0 bases and 4 bases, in that order; junction bases with no gene match: 15. Written as DNA, the CDR3 is TGCAGCGTTGAAGATCGAGTCCCGGGACAGGGGGCGATGGGCTATGGCTACACCTTC. As protein: CSVEDRVPGQGAMGYGYTF.

The gene calls are TRBV2 and TRBJ1-1; TRBD1 might be the D (6 bases). CDR1 is SNHLY, CDR2 FYNNEI, per germline. This CDR3 is 17 amino acids long. The V end lost 6 bases, the J end lost 0 bases, and 20 bases lay between the germline ends. The CDR3 region has the DNA TGTGCCAGCAGCCGCAAACAGGGAGAGGGGATGAACACTGAAGCTTTCTTT. It specifies CASSRKQGEGMNTEAFF.

The rearrangement joins TRBV19 to TRBJ1-5; 11 bases are shared with TRBD1. Germline CDR1 LNHDA, CDR2 SQIVND (reference sequence). V gave up 6 bases and J gave up 4 bases; unmatched junction bases: 11. CDR3 length: 17 residues. The DNA of the CDR3 is TGTGCCAGTAGAAGGGGGGGACAGGGGGAATGGAATCAGCCCCAGCATTTT. Translation: CASRRGGQGEWNQPQHF.

The chain carries TRBV7-9 and TRBJ2-5, with D tentatively TRBD2 (6 bases). The length of the CDR3 is 16 residues. Germline V lookup: CDR1 SEHNR, CDR2 FQNEAQ (reference sequence). Trimming cost V 5 bases and J 5 bases, with 21 bases left between them. CDR3 coding DNA: TGTGCCAGCAGCCCCCAGTCCCGGGACTCGGCGGAGACCCAGTACTTC. It translates to CASSPQSRDSAETQYF.

The chain links TRBV7-9 to TRBJ2-5; D may be TRBD2 (5 bases). There are 14 residues in the CDR3. V was clipped by 4 bases and J by 2 bases, with 11 bases between them. CDR1 SEHNR and CDR2 FQNEAQ come from the germline V gene (reference sequence). CDR3 DNA sequence: TGTGCCAGCAGCTCCACTAGGGAGCAAGAGACCCAGTACTTC. As protein: CASSSTREQETQYF.

The chain carries TRBV13 and TRBJ1-1; TRBD1 matches at 8 bases. This CDR3 is 15 amino acids long. The V gene's germline CDR1 is PRHDT and CDR2 FYEKMQ (reference sequence). Trimming at V came to 2 bases and at J to 1 base, leaving 3 bases not matched to a gene. This chain's CDR3 is CASSLQGARNTEAFF. CDR3 sequence (DNA): TGTGCCAGCAGCTTACAGGGGGCGAGGAACACTGAAGCTTTCTTT.

Regarding this clone: Germline and junction disagree at one end, which may indicate a read error. The chain carries TRBV7-7 and TRBJ2-5, with TRBD1 matching 7 bases. The CDR3 has 13 amino acids. Germline V gene data show CDR1 as SSHAT and CDR2 as FNYEAQ (reference sequence). As DNA, the CDR3 is TGTGCTAGCAGCTTAGACAGGGTTGAGACCCAGTACTTC. Translation gives CASSLDRVETQYF.

The chain has TRBV9 and TRBJ2-1; no definite D call. The CDR3 covers 13 residues. Deletions cut 2 bases from V and 6 bases from J, with 9 bases between. Germline V CDR1 and CDR2: SGDLS, YYNGEE. The CDR3 nucleotides read TGTGCCAGCAGCGTGTATACCAGCAATGAGCAGTTCTTC. Its translation: CASSVYTSNEQFF.

The chain links TRBV5-1 to TRBJ1-1, with unresolved D. The CDR3 is 14 amino acids. Trimming took 0 bases from V and 3 from J, leaving 9 bases between them. Germline V gene sequence: CDR1 SGHRS, CDR2 YFSETQ. The CDR3 DNA is TGCGCCAGCAGCTTGGTACCCGAGGACACTGAAGCTTTCTTT. This gives the protein CASSLVPEDTEAFF.

The chain is built from TRBV19 and TRBJ1-6; D call uncertain. The CDR3 runs 17 residues. The V and J ends lost 6 bases and 10 bases respectively, with 25 bases between them. Germline CDR1 reads LNHDA; CDR2 reads SQIVND (reference sequence). The CDR3 spells CASRPSAGEWGVSPLHF. The CDR3 DNA reads as TGTGCCAGTAGACCAAGCGCCGGGGAATGGGGAGTATCACCCCTCCACTTT.

The chain uses TRBV27 and TRBJ1-2, with D hard to call. From germline, CDR1 is MNHEY and CDR2 SMNVEV (reference sequence). Trimming removed 5 bases at V and 5 bases at J, with 6 bases between. The CDR3 is 11 residues long. The CDR3 DNA is TGTGCCAGCAGTCCCGGTTATGGCTACACCTTC. This translates into CASSPGYGYTF.